Below are 9 T cell receptor beta chains sequenced from a single sample in a study of human T cells and chemical hapten exposure listed by TCRdb under 2021. The library came from RACE. Sequencing used a NextSeq 500. TCRdb redid the processing of the public reads, applying fastp at Q25 and MiXCR, and retained in-frame beta chains. CDR3 protein duplicates are merged, each entry listing the most common genes and DNA. The sample records more than 150,000 distinct CDR3 sequences, around 15% of which are singletons. In total, the top ten clones hold 1.5% to 2% of the sample. The time point label, as the study defines it: patch test 1, 2 weeks after DPC sensitization. The intended sense of this specimen's treatment or condition label: therapeutic diphenylcyclopropenone sensitization with weekly scalp DPC. The sequencing used whole blood, collected in connection with sensitization to the hapten diphenylcyclopropenone (DPC). The receptors were sampled from a young woman with alopecia areata. Some clones in this sample may be carry-over from other donors' samples.

This clonotype was detected only a few times. The chain uses TRBV5-1 and TRBJ2-1; TRBD1 agrees at 10 bases. J was trimmed by 2 bases and V by 4 bases; bases with no gene match: 6. Germline-derived CDR1 and CDR2 are SGHRS and YFSETQ. The CDR3 is made up of 16 amino acids. The CDR3 DNA follows: TGCGCCAGCAGCCGGACGACAGGGGGCGCCTACAATGAGCAGTTCTTC. As protein: CASSRTTGGAYNEQFF.

This chain uses TRBV2 with TRBJ2-7; D is perhaps TRBD1 (6 bases). CDR3 length equals 15 residues. From germline, CDR1 is SNHLY and CDR2 FYNNEI. Trimming left V 1 base short and J 0 bases short, with 10 bases between. CDR3 nucleotides: TGTGCCAGCAGTGAAGAAGACAGGCCCTCCTACGAGCAGTACTTC. It yields the protein CASSEEDRPSYEQYF. Combining the CDR3 with reference TRBV2 and TRBJ2-7 gives the whole variable domain EPEVTQTPSHQVTQMGQEVILRCVPISNHLYFYWYRQILGQKVEFLVSFYNNEISEKSEIFDDQFSVERPDGSNFTLKIRSTKLEDSAMYFCASSEEDRPSYEQYFGPGTRLTVT.

This clonotype showed up just a few times. This CDR3 reads CASSPRAGENEQFF. The CDR3 nucleotides are TGTGCCAGCAGCCCCCGGGCAGGGGAGAATGAGCAGTTCTTC. This rearrangement joins TRBV11-2 to TRBJ2-1; tentatively, D is TRBD1 (6 bases). CDR1 SGHAT and CDR2 FQNNGV come from the germline V gene. The V gene lost 5 bases and the J gene lost 7 bases, with 15 bases spanning the gap. This CDR3 spans 14 amino acids.

The chain couples TRBV20-1 to TRBJ1-1, with unresolved D. Trimming removed 1 base at V and 1 base at J, with 7 bases between. The CDR3 extends over 13 amino acids. In germline, CDR1 is DFQATT, CDR2 SNEGSKA (reference sequence). CDR3 bases: TGCAGTGCTAGAGTGGCAGGGAACACTGAAGCTTTCTTT. It yields the protein CSARVAGNTEAFF.

The chain carries TRBV5-4 and TRBJ1-6; 10 bases agree with TRBD1. V was clipped by 4 bases and J by 10 bases; unmatched bases: 11. This CDR3 has 16 residues. Looked up from germline, CDR1 is SGHNT and CDR2 is YYREEE (reference sequence). CDR3 in amino acids: CASSRRDRGKGSPLHF. The CDR3 DNA reads as TGTGCCAGCAGCCGCCGGGACAGGGGAAAAGGATCACCCCTCCACTTT.

This clonotype was detected a few times. CDR3 in DNA: TGTGCCAGCAGCTTGGAACCGGGGAGGGACACTGAAGCTTTCTTT. Protein product: CASSLEPGRDTEAFF. The chain combines TRBV5-5 with TRBJ1-1; D is ambiguous. Trimming took off 0 bases at V and 3 bases at J, with 12 bases between the two ends. CDR1 is SGHKS and CDR2 is YYEKEE in the germline V gene (reference sequence). The CDR3 has 15 residues.

This clonotype was detected a few times. V usage is TRBV4-3 and J usage is TRBJ2-5; D gene unclear. Germline CDR1 is LGHNA and CDR2 is YSLEER. The CDR3 has 16 residues. V dropped 0 bases and J dropped 0 bases, with 11 bases sitting between them. DNA for the CDR3: TGCGCCAGCAGCCAAGATAGTAGGAGCTACCAAGAGACCCAGTACTTC. It yields the protein CASSQDSRSYQETQYF.

J is TRBJ1-4 and V is TRBV9; weak D call: TRBD1 (6 bases). Trimming took off 4 bases at V and 8 bases at J, with 21 bases between the two ends. This CDR3 is built from 16 residues. From germline, CDR1 is SGDLS and CDR2 YYNGEE. CDR3 residues: CASSPGSRGIGEKLFF. The CDR3 coding sequence is TGTGCCAGCAGCCCTGGCTCTAGGGGGATCGGGGAAAAACTGTTTTTT. Using reference TRBV9 and TRBJ1-4 for the parts outside the CDR3, the full variable domain is DSGVTQTPKHLITATGQRVTLRCSPRSGDLSVYWYQQSLDQGLQFLIQYYNGEERAKGNILERFSAQQFPDLHSELNLSSLELGDSALYFCASSPGSRGIGEKLFFGSGTQLSVL.

This clonotype appeared many times. CDR3 coding DNA: TGCGCCAGCAGTGGACTAGGCCGGAAAGAGCAGTACTTC. This translates into CASSGLGRKEQYF. This chain joins TRBV10-1 and TRBJ2-7, with D tentatively TRBD2 (6 bases). The germline gives CDR1 WNHNN, CDR2 SYGVQD (reference sequence). The CDR3 has 13 amino acids. V dropped 4 bases and J dropped 7 bases, with 14 bases sitting between them.